This T cell receptor (beta chain) was obtained from a study of T-cell reconstitution after alpha-beta-depleted transplantation in children. Study-wide results and limits: Newly generated T cells supplied most T-cell counts and diversity one year post-transplant. The high TCRbeta diversity at day 60 in some patients came from surviving recipient T cells and thymic progenitors. After transplant, at about two months, alpha-beta T cells were reportedly derived from several hundred expanded graft clones.

Many counts were recorded for this clonotype. Its antigen is not identified. Trimming stripped 0 bases from V and 6 bases from J, with 12 bases between. The CDR3 has 14 amino acids. The germline V gene encodes CDR1 DFQATT and CDR2 SNEGSKA (reference sequence). It was with unique molecular identifiers that the TCRbeta library was prepared. One entry per CDR3 protein, called by TCRdb with MiXCR from the PCR reads. The sample lists 120,000 to 150,000 distinct CDR3 sequences, about 9% seen once, with about a sixth in the top ten. The sequence was obtained from a female patient aged 2-10 years who had a stem cell transplant for congenital amegakaryocytic thrombocytopenia, so the T cells may come from the graft donor. The sample in question was PBMCs, mostly from graft donor cells, obtained 180 days after TCRalphabeta/CD19-depleted stem cell transplant. V gene TRBV20-1 combines with J gene TRBJ2-1; D possibly corresponds to TRBD2 (6 bases). CDR3 in amino acids: CSARERDLFNEQFF. The CDR3 nucleotides are TGCAGTGCTAGAGAGCGGGACTTGTTCAATGAGCAGTTCTTC.